A single sample is the source of the 24 T cell receptor beta chains below, sequenced in a study of persistence of HIV-infected CD4 T cells. Sequencing used immunoSEQ version 4 in survey mode. Repertoires were generated with immunoSEQ multiplex PCR, while TCRdb's copy carries only in-frame clones and drops some. The sample lists around 60,000 clones; 65% to 75% were seen once. Overlapping HIV-1 Gag 15-mer peptides at approximately 1 ug per peptide per mL were used. CD40L/CD69 double-negative CD45RO-high memory CD4+ T cells were collected. Their recognized antigens are unknown. Sequencing was performed on CD4+ T cells sorted from PBMCs after approximately 19-hour stimulation, taken from a patient who received antiretroviral therapy. The receptors were sampled from an adult man with HIV who was CMV-seropositive.

This chain joins TRBV27 and TRBJ1-5; 7 bases line up with TRBD1. The length of the CDR3 is 12 residues. The junction had 1 base not matched to a gene; V was cut back by 7 bases and J by 4 bases. The germline V gene encodes CDR1 MNHEY and CDR2 SMNVEV (reference sequence). CDR3 amino acids: CASKTGNQPQHF. Written as DNA, the CDR3 is TGTGCCAGCAAGACAGGGAATCAGCCCCAGCATTTT.

This chain uses TRBV2 with TRBJ1-4, with TRBD1 matching over 7 bases. The germline V gene has CDR1 SNHLY and CDR2 FYNNEI. The J segment lost 4 bases and the V segment lost 5 bases, leaving 7 bases of the junction unmatched. This CDR3 has 15 residues. The CDR3 spells CASSSRQGHNEKLFF. CDR3 in DNA: TGTGCCAGCAGTAGCCGACAGGGACATAATGAAAAACTGTTTTTT.

This rearrangement joins TRBV7-8 to TRBJ1-5, with no clear D. From germline, CDR1 is SGHVS and CDR2 FQNEAQ. The CDR3 runs 14 residues. V lost 0 bases and J lost 5, with 8 bases in between. The CDR3 nucleotides read TGTGCCAGCAGCTTAGCCGGGAGAGATCAGCCCCAGCATTTT. This sequence encodes CASSLAGRDQPQHF.

The rearrangement joins TRBV15 to TRBJ1-4; D possibly corresponds to TRBD1 (6 bases). V lost 0 bases, J lost 8 bases, and 13 bases lay in between. Germline CDR1 LNHNV, CDR2 YYDKDF (reference sequence). The CDR3 is 15 residues long. CDR3 amino acids: CATSRDIQGSEKLFF. In nucleotides, the CDR3 is TGTGCCACCAGCAGAGATATACAGGGAAGCGAAAAACTGTTTTTT.

This chain uses TRBV7-9 with TRBJ1-5, with D uncertain. The germline CDR1 and CDR2 sequences are SEHNR and FQNEAQ (reference sequence). The CDR3 length is 13 residues. V lost 1 base and J lost 2, with 3 bases in between. The CDR3 sequence: CASSLDGNQPQHF. As DNA, the CDR3 is TGTGCCAGCAGCTTAGACGGCAATCAGCCCCAGCATTTT.

Here the CDR3 reads CASSLESTQPQHF. DNA for the CDR3: TGTGCCAGCAGCCTAGAATCTACTCAGCCCCAGCATTTT. The chain links TRBV3-1 (or the pseudogene TRBV3-2) to TRBJ1-5; D unclear. Trimming pared 4 bases from V and 6 bases from J, leaving 10 bases between. This CDR3 is built from 13 residues. Germline V gene lookup returns CDR1 LGHDT and CDR2 YNNKEL (reference sequence).

The V call is TRBV4-1, the J call TRBJ2-3; tentatively, D is TRBD1 (5 bases). Germline V gene data show CDR1 as MGHRA and CDR2 as YSYEKL. V lost 2 bases to trimming and J lost 2 bases, with 11 bases between them. CDR3 length equals 15 residues. CDR3: CASSQMRQNTDTQYF. The DNA of the CDR3 is TGCGCCAGCAGCCAAATGAGACAGAACACAGATACGCAGTATTTT.

The chain joins TRBV28 to TRBJ2-6; a possible D gene is TRBD2 (5 bases). The CDR3 covers 18 residues. Per the germline V gene, CDR1 is MDHEN and CDR2 is SYDVKM. V shed 7 bases and J shed 0 bases, with 19 bases lying between them. The CDR3 DNA sequence: TGTGCCAGCAAGGCACGCGTTGCCCGGGGCTCTGGGGCCAACGTCCTGACTTTC. It codes for CASKARVARGSGANVLTF.

The CDR3 sequence is CASSRPPQTSGNTIYF. CDR3 sequence (DNA): TGTGCCAGCTCACGCCCCCCTCAGACCTCTGGAAACACCATATATTTT. The chain uses TRBV18 and TRBJ1-3; the D is unclear. Germline V gene data show CDR1 as KGHSH and CDR2 as LQKENI. Between the trimmed V and J ends, which lost 4 bases and 0 bases, there was a span of 13 bases. The length of the CDR3 is 16 residues.

The chain combines TRBV6-5 with TRBJ1-1, with a weak D call TRBD1 (6 bases). The germline V gene encodes CDR1 MNHEY and CDR2 SVGAGI. Trimming cost V 2 bases and J 4 bases, with 14 bases left between them. The CDR3 is 15 residues long. The CDR3 loop reads CASSYRRQGSTEAFF. The CDR3 nucleotides read TGTGCCAGCAGTTACCGTAGGCAGGGGAGCACTGAAGCTTTCTTT.

This clone qualifies as medium-sized. The chain couples TRBV5-8 to TRBJ1-1; TRBD1 matches 8 bases. The CDR3 sequence is 14 residues long. Germline V gene sequence: CDR1 SGHTS, CDR2 YDEGEE. Trimming at V came to 4 bases and at J to 4 bases, leaving 6 bases not matched to a gene. The CDR3 loop is CASSLLGQGTEAFF. The CDR3 DNA sequence: TGTGCCAGCAGCCTACTAGGACAGGGCACTGAAGCTTTCTTT.

This clone was seen just once. V usage is TRBV18 and J usage is TRBJ2-1, with D perhaps given as TRBD1 or TRBD2 (5 bases each). Deletions cut 3 bases from V and 5 bases from J, with 14 bases between. This CDR3 has 15 amino acids. The germline V gene encodes CDR1 KGHSH and CDR2 LQKENI. The CDR3 is CASSPTYRDHNEQFF. CDR3 DNA: TGTGCCAGCTCACCTACATACCGGGACCACAATGAGCAGTTCTTC.

This chain connects TRBV28 to TRBJ1-5, with a possible D match to TRBD1 (5 bases). The CDR3 is 14 residues long. Germline loops: CDR1 MDHEN, CDR2 SYDVKM. The V end was cut by 6 bases, the J end by 2 bases, with 11 bases between. The CDR3 protein is CASSPGYRNQPQHF. As DNA, the CDR3 is TGTGCCAGCAGCCCAGGGTACCGCAATCAGCCCCAGCATTTT.

The chain employs TRBV18 and TRBJ1-5; D unresolved. This CDR3 is 13 amino acids long. The V end lost 0 bases, the J end lost 6 bases, and 6 bases lay between the germline ends. Germline assignment: CDR1 KGHSH and CDR2 LQKENI. CDR3 amino acids: CASSPPGGQPQHF. CDR3 DNA sequence: TGTGCCAGCTCACCACCGGGAGGTCAGCCCCAGCATTTT.

The chain has TRBV5-1 and TRBJ1-1; possibly TRBD1 for D (6 bases). Trimming stripped 2 bases from V and 8 bases from J, with 10 bases between. This CDR3 region has 12 residues. The germline V gene has CDR1 SGHRS and CDR2 YFSETQ. CDR3 coding DNA: TGCGCCAGCAGCTTCACCGGGACAGAAGCTTTCTTT. Translated, it gives CASSFTGTEAFF.

With regard to this clone: Sequence at one end of the junction differs from germline and may be a read error. The chain uses TRBV6-2 or TRBV6-3 and TRBJ1-2; D is unresolved. CDR3 size: 12 residues. Germline loops: CDR1 MNHEY, CDR2 SVGEGT. The CDR3 region has the DNA TGTGCCAGCAGTTACTTTGGACTGAGTCAGGCCTTC. Translating it yields CASSYFGLSQAF.

In nucleotides, the CDR3 is TGCGCCAGCAGCGGGGTCCTAGGGGACATTCAGTACTTC. It specifies CASSGVLGDIQYF. The chain has TRBV5-1 and TRBJ2-4; D perhaps matches TRBD1 (5 bases). Germline V gene data show CDR1 as SGHRS and CDR2 as YFSETQ. V was pared by 4 bases and J by 8 bases, with 13 bases between. This CDR3 is 13 amino acids long.

The chain links TRBV2 to TRBJ1-6; D gene ambiguous. The CDR3 runs 15 residues. Per the germline V gene, CDR1 is SNHLY and CDR2 is FYNNEI. V was trimmed by 5 bases and J by 9 bases, leaving 17 bases between them. This CDR3 reads CASSPGVQRISPLHF. CDR3 DNA: TGTGCCAGCAGTCCCGGGGTACAAAGGATTTCACCCCTCCACTTT. The variable domain in full, completed from reference TRBV2 and TRBJ1-6, reads EPEVTQTPSHQVTQMGQEVILRCVPISNHLYFYWYRQILGQKVEFLVSFYNNEISEKSEIFDDQFSVERPDGSNFTLKIRSTKLEDSAMYFCASSPGVQRISPLHFGNGTRLTVT.

Regarding this clone: This could be a read error, since a much larger clone is one nucleotide away. This sample also contains other DNA sequences that code for the same CDR3. This sequence joins TRBV6-5 and TRBJ1-4; no definite D call. Germline V gives CDR1 MNHEY, CDR2 SVGAGI. Trimming took 6 bases from V and 8 from J, leaving 16 bases between them. The CDR3 covers 14 residues. CDR3 residues: CASRDDPAREKLFF. In DNA, the CDR3 is TGTGCCAGCAGGGACGACCCGGCCCGGGAAAAACTGTTTTTT.

The chain has TRBV7-9 and TRBJ1-2, with D hard to call. The CDR3 length is 14 residues. Germline assignment: CDR1 SEHNR and CDR2 FQNEAQ (reference sequence). Deletions cut 5 bases from V and 2 bases from J, with 12 bases between. CDR3 coding DNA: TGTGCCAGCAGCCCCCCCGGGCCCAACTATGGCTACACCTTC. Amino acid sequence: CASSPPGPNYGYTF.

The chain has TRBV7-8 and TRBJ2-1; 12 bases are shared with TRBD2. In germline, CDR1 is SGHVS, CDR2 FQNEAQ. The CDR3 contains 16 residues. Losses at the gene ends were 0 bases for V and 9 bases for J; bases not matched to a gene: 6. CDR3 coding DNA: TGTGCCAGCAGCTTAGCGCTAGCGGGGGGGCAAAGTGAGCAGTTCTTC. It encodes CASSLALAGGQSEQFF. The full variable domain, completed using reference TRBV7-8 and TRBJ2-1, is GAGVSQSPRYKVAKRGQDVALRCDPISGHVSLFWYQQALGQGPEFLTYFQNEAQLDKSGLPSDRFFAERPEGSVSTLKIQRTQQEDSAVYLCASSLALAGGQSEQFFGPGTRLTVL.

This clone was observed a few times. The gene calls are TRBV19 and TRBJ2-2; no clear D. The CDR3 length is 16 residues. Germline CDR1 and CDR2: LNHDA and SQIVND (reference sequence). V lost 6 bases and J lost 0, with 14 bases in between. The CDR3 here is CASRDLPASNTGELFF. CDR3 bases: TGTGCCAGTAGGGATTTACCAGCTTCGAACACCGGGGAGCTGTTTTTT.

The chain uses TRBV5-1 and TRBJ2-7; 7 nucleotides line up with TRBD2. With 6 bases clipped from V and 1 base from J, the junction kept 4 bases outside the gene matches. The CDR3 totals 13 residues. Germline CDR1 reads SGHRS; CDR2 reads YFSETQ. CDR3 protein: CASKAGLSYEQYF. DNA of the CDR3: TGCGCCAGCAAAGCGGGGTTGTCCTACGAGCAGTACTTC.

This chain uses TRBV29-1 with TRBJ1-1; D is unclear. V was cut by 4 bases and J by 3 bases, with 15 bases left in between. Germline assignment: CDR1 SQVTM and CDR2 ANQGSEA. The CDR3 consists of 14 residues. CDR3 bases: TGCAGCGTTGGGGGAACGGGCCTCTACACTGAAGCTTTCTTT. Its translation: CSVGGTGLYTEAFF. The full variable domain, completed using reference TRBV29-1 and TRBJ1-1, is SAVISQKPSRDICQRGTSLTIQCQVDSQVTMMFWYRQQPGQSLTLIATANQGSEATYESGFVIDKFPISRPNLTFSTLTVSNMSPEDSSIYLCSVGGTGLYTEAFFGQGTRLTVV.